The clone carrying this TCR beta chain came up a few times. The data were obtained in a study of blood T cells in healthy people across ages. Through a sample-barcoded 5' primer and a J-beta primer mix, a second PCR was run for 7 to 11 cycles. TCRdb reprocessed the 5' RACE reads via MiXCR and lists one record per CDR3 protein. Of 1.8 million or so distinct CDR3 sequences listed, around 42% are singletons. Trimming removed 5 bases at V and 13 bases at J, with 24 bases between. The CDR3 totals 15 residues. Germline CDR1 is PRHDT and CDR2 is FYEKMQ (reference sequence). V usage is TRBV13 and J usage is TRBJ2-4; D could derive from TRBD1 or TRBD2 (5 bases each). The receptor was derived from a human donor in good health. Sequencing input: blood. The CDR3 nucleotides read TGTGCCAGCAGCGCCGGGGTTGGGGCAACCCATGAGCAGTACTTC. Protein sequence: CASSAGVGATHEQYF. Variable domain in full (rest from reference TRBV13 and TRBJ2-4): AAGVIQSPRHLIKEKRETATLKCYPIPRHDTVYWYQQGPGQDPQFLISFYEKMQSDKGSIPDRFSAQQFSDYHSELNMSSLELGDSALYFCASSAGVGATHEQYFGAGTRLSVL.